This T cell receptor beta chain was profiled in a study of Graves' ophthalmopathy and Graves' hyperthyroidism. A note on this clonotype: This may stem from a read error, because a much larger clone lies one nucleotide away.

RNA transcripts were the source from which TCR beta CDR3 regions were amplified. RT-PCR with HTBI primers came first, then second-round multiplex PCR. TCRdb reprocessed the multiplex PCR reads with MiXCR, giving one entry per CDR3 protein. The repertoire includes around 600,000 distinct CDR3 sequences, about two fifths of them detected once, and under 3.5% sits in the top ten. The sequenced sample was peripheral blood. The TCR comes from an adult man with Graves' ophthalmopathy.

Here the CDR3 reads CSAGSGFSYEQYF. DNA for the CDR3: TGCAGTGCTGGTTCCGGGTTCTCCTACGAGCAGTACTTC. The rearrangement uses TRBV20-1 and TRBJ2-7; no firm D call. In germline, CDR1 is DFQATT, CDR2 SNEGSKA (reference sequence). V shed 5 bases and J shed 0 bases, with 11 bases lying between them. The length of the CDR3 is 13 residues.